The T cell receptor (beta chain) described here comes from a study of shared clonotypes between healthy human individuals. The data were produced by immunoSEQ multiplex PCR, yet TCRdb's version contains in-frame clones alone and is incomplete. The sample yields roughly 700,000 clones, approximately 79% seen once. Researchers partitioned CD4+ cells into CD45RA+ naive and CD45RA-negative memory subsets. CDR1 and CDR2 (germline): GTSNPN, SVGIG (reference sequence). The CDR3 has 15 residues. The trim removed 4 bases at V and 16 bases at J, leaving 19 bases unmatched. The chain links TRBV30 to TRBJ2-1; 10 nucleotides align to TRBD2. The TCR comes from a woman aged 25 to 39 in good health. Source material: memory CD4+ T cells sorted from blood. Documented subset: CD45RA-negative fraction. In DNA, the CDR3 is TGTGCCTGGATGAACAAGGGTCTAGCGGGAGTAAGACCCTTCTTC. Translated: CAWMNKGLAGVRPFF.